Listed below are T cell receptor beta chains from one sample, sequenced in a study of T cell changes during pregnancy in multiple sclerosis. The assay was immunoSEQ multiplex PCR, and TCRdb's table has in-frame clones only and misses some. The sample lists about 70,000 clones, around nine tenths seen once, with approximately 1% in the top ten. The input for sequencing was peripheral blood, taken in the third trimester of pregnancy. These receptors were collected from a female donor with multiple sclerosis, enrolled in a pregnancy study. The CDR3 runs from the conserved cysteine through the conserved F or W. The D gene is left open where the match is weak. For some rows the clone size is stated as once, few or many, or as a class when expanded; others skip it.

j_call d_call clone_size v_call cdr3_nt cdr3_aa
TRBJ2-7 - - TRBV10-3 TGTGCCATCAGGACTCAGGGATTCCACGAGCAGTACTTC CAIRTQGFHEQYF
TRBJ1-2 TRBD1 - TRBV6-6 TGTGCCAGCAGACCGGACAGGCTCCCTAACTATGGCTACACCTTC CASRPDRLPNYGYTF
TRBJ2-3 TRBD1 once TRBV11-3 TGTGCCAGCAGCTCTGGACAGGGAGCAGATACGCAGTATTTT CASSSGQGADTQYF
TRBJ2-4 TRBD2 - TRBV5-6 TGTGCCAGCAGTTTGGGACTAGCTGCTTACATTCAGTACTTC CASSLGLAAYIQYF
TRBJ2-3 TRBD2 - TRBV27 TGTGCCAGCAGTGCTGGACTAGCGGGATTCACAGATACGCAGTATTTT CASSAGLAGFTDTQYF
TRBJ1-2 TRBD1 - TRBV30 TGTGCCTGGACAGGGGGCGCCCGGGGCTACACCTTC CAWTGGARGYTF
TRBJ1-1 - - TRBV7-9 TGTGCCAGCAGCCCGACCAGGGCGAACACTGAAGCTTTCTTT CASSPTRANTEAFF
TRBJ2-5 - - TRBV4-1 TGCGCCAGCAGCCAAGAGAGTTTGGGAGTAGAGACCCAGTACTTC CASSQESLGVETQYF
TRBJ2-7 TRBD2 - TRBV27 TGTGCCAGCAGTGATAGTATCGGGAGGGCCCACGAGCAGTACTTC CASSDSIGRAHEQYF
TRBJ1-2 - - TRBV18 TGTGCCAGCTCACCTCTGGACAGCCTGAGCTACACCTTC CASSPLDSLSYTF
TRBJ2-7 TRBD1 - TRBV27 TGTGCCAGCAGTTTATCGTCCGGGACAGACCTCTACGAGCAGTACTTC CASSLSSGTDLYEQYF
TRBJ1-3 - - TRBV6-6 TGTGCCAGCAGTTACTACGACAGCTCTGGAAACACCATATATTTT CASSYYDSSGNTIYF
TRBJ1-5 - - TRBV30 TGTGCCTGGAGTTATAGCAATCAGCCCCAGCATTTT CAWSYSNQPQHF
TRBJ1-1 TRBD1 - TRBV14 TGTGCCAGCAGCCAATTTACAGGGGGAGTAGGAACTGAAGCTTTCTTT CASSQFTGGVGTEAFF
TRBJ2-7 TRBD2 - TRBV27 TGTGCCAGCAGTTCCCGGACTAGCGGCGTCTACGAGCAGTACTTC CASSSRTSGVYEQYF
TRBJ1-5 - few TRBV10-1 TGCGCCAGCAGTCTAAGTCGATATCAGCCCCAGCATTTT CASSLSRYQPQHF
TRBJ2-7 TRBD2 - TRBV7-9 TGTGCCAGTTTGGGAGGGGCCTACGAGCAGTACTTC CASLGGAYEQYF
TRBJ1-1 - - TRBV7-9 TGTGCCAGCAGCTTAGAGGGGGGGGGTCGGGTCGGGGAGCGCACTGAAGCTTTCTTT CASSLEGGGRVGERTEAFF
TRBJ2-7 - - TRBV7-6 TGTGCCAGCAGCTTAGTGAGGGGGGGCAAGTACGAGCAGTACTTC CASSLVRGGKYEQYF
TRBJ2-3 TRBD2 - TRBV11-2 TGTGCCAGCAGCTTAGGAGACGGGGGGGGCACAGATACGCAGTATTTT CASSLGDGGGTDTQYF
TRBJ2-4 - - TRBV28 TGTGCCAGCAGTATCCCAGCGACCCAGGCCAAAAACATTCAGTACTTC CASSIPATQAKNIQYF
TRBJ1-1 - - TRBV9 TGTGCCAGCAGCGAACGGACTTTCACTGAAGCTTTCTTT CASSERTFTEAFF
TRBJ2-1 TRBD2 - TRBV4-2 TGTGCCAGCAGCCAGGGACTAGCGGGAGTTGGTGAGCAGTTCTTC CASSQGLAGVGEQFF
TRBJ2-5 - - TRBV29-1 TGCAGCGTTGAAGATCGTTCGTCCCAAGAGACCCAGTACTTC CSVEDRSSQETQYF
TRBJ1-4 - - TRBV12-5 TGTGCTAGTGGTCCGAGCTCCACGGGCCGGGGTGAAAAACTGTTTTTT CASGPSSTGRGEKLFF
TRBJ2-7 - once TRBV19 TGTGCCAGTAGCCTGGGGGCTAGCGGAACCTACGAGCAGTACTTC CASSLGASGTYEQYF
TRBJ2-5 TRBD2 - TRBV10-3 TGTGCCAGCGGACTAGCGGGAGGAGAGACCCAGTACTTC CASGLAGGETQYF
TRBJ2-2 TRBD2 - TRBV29-1 TGCAGCAGCGGGAGGGTGGACACCGGGGAGCTGTTTTTT CSSGRVDTGELFF
TRBJ2-7 - - TRBV7-9 TGTGCCAGCAGCCTACCGGGACTTGCCTACGAGCAGTACTTC CASSLPGLAYEQYF
TRBJ2-2 - - TRBV5-6 TGTGCCAGCAGTTTCCGCGGGAACACCGGGGAGCTGTTTTTT CASSFRGNTGELFF
TRBJ2-7 - - TRBV6-1 TGTGCCAGCAGTGAAGCGTTCCCTTCTAGCTCCTACGAGCAGTACTTC CASSEAFPSSSYEQYF
TRBJ2-5 TRBD2 - TRBV7-2 TGTGCCAGCAGCCCGGGCGCCAGCGGGGGGGGAGAGACCCAGTACTTC CASSPGASGGGETQYF
TRBJ2-1 - - TRBV9 TGTGCCAGCAGCGTTGGGAGCTCCTACAATGAGCAGTTCTTC CASSVGSSYNEQFF
TRBJ2-2 - - TRBV10-3 TGTGCCATCAGTGAGTCCGGGTACACCGGGGAGCTGTTTTTT CAISESGYTGELFF
TRBJ2-7 TRBD1 - TRBV5-4 TGTGCCAGCAGCTTCGGCAGGGGGTGGATTGGGTCCTACGAGCAGTACTTC CASSFGRGWIGSYEQYF
TRBJ1-5 - - TRBV27 TGTGCCAGCAGTTTGGGGACAAATCAGCCCCAGCATTTT CASSLGTNQPQHF
TRBJ1-2 TRBD1 - TRBV5-4 TGTGCCAGCAGCTCCGGGACAGGGGGCGCGGTCTATGGCTACACCTTC CASSSGTGGAVYGYTF
TRBJ1-3 - - TRBV9 TGTGCCAGCACAGGTAGCTCTGGAAACACCATATATTTT CASTGSSGNTIYF
TRBJ2-7 - - TRBV11-1 TGTGCCAGCAGCTTACGTTTTTCCTACGAGCAGTACTTC CASSLRFSYEQYF
TRBJ1-2 TRBD1 - TRBV28 TGTGCCAGCAGTTTATGGAAACAGGGGGACTATGGCTACACCTTC CASSLWKQGDYGYTF
TRBJ1-2 - - TRBV10-3 TGTGCCATCAGTGCTGGGCCAGACGTAGGCTATGGCTACACCTTC CAISAGPDVGYGYTF
TRBJ2-3 - - TRBV29-1 TGCAGCGTTGAAGTAGGGGGATGGAACACAGATACGCAGTATTTT CSVEVGGWNTDTQYF
TRBJ2-5 TRBD1 - TRBV7-7 TGTGCCAGCAGCCAGGGGGAGTACCAAGAGACCCAGTACTTC CASSQGEYQETQYF